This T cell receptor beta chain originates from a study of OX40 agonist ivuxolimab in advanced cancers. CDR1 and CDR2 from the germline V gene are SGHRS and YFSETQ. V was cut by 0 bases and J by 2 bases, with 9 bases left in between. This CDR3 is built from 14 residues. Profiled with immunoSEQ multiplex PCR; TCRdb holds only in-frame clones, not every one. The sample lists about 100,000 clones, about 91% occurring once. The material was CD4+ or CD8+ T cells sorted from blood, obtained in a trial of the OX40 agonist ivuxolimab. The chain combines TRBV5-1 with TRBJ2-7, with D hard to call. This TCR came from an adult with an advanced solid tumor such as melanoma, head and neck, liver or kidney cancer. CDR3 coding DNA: TGCGCCAGCAGCTTGGGACATACAGCCTACGAGCAGTACTTC. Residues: CASSLGHTAYEQYF.